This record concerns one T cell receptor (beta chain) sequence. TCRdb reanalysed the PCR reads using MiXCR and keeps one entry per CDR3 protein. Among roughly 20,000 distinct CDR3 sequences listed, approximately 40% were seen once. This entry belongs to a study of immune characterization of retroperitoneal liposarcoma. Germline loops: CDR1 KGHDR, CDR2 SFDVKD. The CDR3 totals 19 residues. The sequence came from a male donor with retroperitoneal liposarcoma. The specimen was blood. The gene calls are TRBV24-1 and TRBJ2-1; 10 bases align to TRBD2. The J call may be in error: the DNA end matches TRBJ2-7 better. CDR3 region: CATSTSGLAELMSSYEQYF. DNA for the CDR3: TGTGCCACCAGTACATCCGGACTAGCGGAACTAATGAGCTCCTACGAGCAGTACTTC.